The clone carrying this TCR beta chain was counted ten times or more. Time point of the sample: blood at routine non-recurrence follow-up after resection. The input material, whole RNA from tumor, nontumor lung or frozen PBMC, was sequenced unsorted. The data were taken from a study of spatial heterogeneity in lung cancer. Individual TCR cDNA molecules each bore their own unique molecular identifier. TCRdb re-called the 5' RACE reads with MiXCR, one entry per CDR3 protein. This table holds more than 95,000 distinct CDR3 sequences, roughly an eighth found once. The CDR3 contains 22 residues. Losses at the gene ends were 6 bases for V and 2 bases for J; bases not matched to a gene: 24.

The gene calls are TRBV12-3 or TRBV12-4 and TRBJ2-2; 10 bases are a match to TRBD2. This specimen consisted of PBMCs, obtained at follow-up. The clonotype originates from a male donor with early-stage non-small cell lung cancer. For the CDR3, the DNA is TGTGCCAGCAGCCCCCACCTAAGGGAGGGGCTAGCGGGGGCCACCAACACCGGGGAGCTGTTTTTT. The encoded protein is CASSPHLREGLAGATNTGELFF.